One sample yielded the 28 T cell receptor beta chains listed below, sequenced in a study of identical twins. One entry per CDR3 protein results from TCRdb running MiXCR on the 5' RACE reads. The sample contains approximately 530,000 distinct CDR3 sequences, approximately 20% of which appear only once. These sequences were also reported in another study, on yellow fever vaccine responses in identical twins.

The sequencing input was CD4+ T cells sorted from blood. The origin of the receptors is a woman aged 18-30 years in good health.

The CDR3 DNA sequence: TGTGCCACCAGTGATTTGAGTAGCGGGAGACCCCGGCAGTACTTC. It encodes CATSDLSSGRPRQYF. The chain joins TRBV24-1 to TRBJ2-7; 9 positions match TRBD2. Unmatched junction bases numbered 8, after V lost 0 bases and J lost 9 bases. The germline CDR1 and CDR2 sequences are KGHDR and SFDVKD. The CDR3 extends over 15 amino acids.

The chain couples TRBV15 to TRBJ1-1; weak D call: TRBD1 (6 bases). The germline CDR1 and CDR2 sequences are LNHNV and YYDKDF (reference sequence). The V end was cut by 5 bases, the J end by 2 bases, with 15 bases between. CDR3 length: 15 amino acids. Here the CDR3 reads CATSHAGTLNTEAFF. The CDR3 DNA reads TGTGCCACCAGCCACGCCGGGACACTCAACACTGAAGCTTTCTTT.

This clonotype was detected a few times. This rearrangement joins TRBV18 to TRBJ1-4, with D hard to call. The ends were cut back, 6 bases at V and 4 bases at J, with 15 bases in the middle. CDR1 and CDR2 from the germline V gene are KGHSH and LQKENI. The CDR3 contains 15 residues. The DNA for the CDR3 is TGTGCCAGCTCGCTACCGAAGATGGGTAATGAAAAACTGTTTTTT. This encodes CASSLPKMGNEKLFF.

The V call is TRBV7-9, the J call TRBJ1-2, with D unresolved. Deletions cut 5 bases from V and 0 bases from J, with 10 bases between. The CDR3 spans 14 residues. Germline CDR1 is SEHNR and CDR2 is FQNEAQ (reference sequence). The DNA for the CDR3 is TGTGCCAGCAGCCCCGAGCGGGCTAACTATGGCTACACCTTC. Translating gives CASSPERANYGYTF.

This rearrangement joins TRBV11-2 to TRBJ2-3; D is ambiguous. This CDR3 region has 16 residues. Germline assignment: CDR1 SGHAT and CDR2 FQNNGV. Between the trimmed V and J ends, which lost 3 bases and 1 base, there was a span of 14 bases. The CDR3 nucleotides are TGTGCCAGCAGCTTCCTAAGGTGGACGGGCACAGATACGCAGTATTTT. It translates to CASSFLRWTGTDTQYF. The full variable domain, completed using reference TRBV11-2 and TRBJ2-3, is EAGVAQSPRYKIIEKRQSVAFWCNPISGHATLYWYQQILGQGPKLLIQFQNNGVVDDSQLPKDRFSAERLKGVDSTLKIQPAKLEDSAVYLCASSFLRWTGTDTQYFGPGTRLTVL.

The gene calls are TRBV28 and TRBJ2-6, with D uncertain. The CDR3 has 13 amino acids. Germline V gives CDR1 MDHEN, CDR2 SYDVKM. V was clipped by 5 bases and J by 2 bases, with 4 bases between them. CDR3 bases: TGTGCCAGCAGTAAGGCTGGGGCCAACGTCCTGACTTTC. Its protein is CASSKAGANVLTF.

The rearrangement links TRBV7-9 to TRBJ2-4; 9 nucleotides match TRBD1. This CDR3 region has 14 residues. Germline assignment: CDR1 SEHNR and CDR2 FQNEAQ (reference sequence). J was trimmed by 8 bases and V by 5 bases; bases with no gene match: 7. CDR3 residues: CASSPGTGRYIQYF. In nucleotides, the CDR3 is TGTGCCAGCAGCCCCGGGACAGGGAGGTACATTCAGTACTTC.

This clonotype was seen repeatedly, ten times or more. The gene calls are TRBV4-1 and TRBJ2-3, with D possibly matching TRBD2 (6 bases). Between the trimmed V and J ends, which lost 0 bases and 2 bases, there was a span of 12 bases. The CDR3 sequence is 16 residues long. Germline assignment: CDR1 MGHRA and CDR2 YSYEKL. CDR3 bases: TGCGCCAGCAGCCAAGACGAGAGGGACTTCACAGATACGCAGTATTTT. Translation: CASSQDERDFTDTQYF.

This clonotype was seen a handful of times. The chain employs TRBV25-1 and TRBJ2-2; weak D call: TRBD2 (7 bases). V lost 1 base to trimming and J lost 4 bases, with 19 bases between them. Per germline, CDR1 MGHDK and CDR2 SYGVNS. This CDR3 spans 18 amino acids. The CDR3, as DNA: TGTGCCAGCAGTGAATCCCTGGGGGGGCAGATTGTCACCGGGGAGCTGTTTTTT. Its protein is CASSESLGGQIVTGELFF.

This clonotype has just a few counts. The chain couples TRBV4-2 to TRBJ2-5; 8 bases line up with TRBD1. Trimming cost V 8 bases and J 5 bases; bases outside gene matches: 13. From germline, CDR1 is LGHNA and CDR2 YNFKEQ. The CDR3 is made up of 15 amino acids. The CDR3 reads CASGPTGGGQETQYF. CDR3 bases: TGTGCCAGCGGCCCTACAGGGGGAGGCCAGGAGACCCAGTACTTC.

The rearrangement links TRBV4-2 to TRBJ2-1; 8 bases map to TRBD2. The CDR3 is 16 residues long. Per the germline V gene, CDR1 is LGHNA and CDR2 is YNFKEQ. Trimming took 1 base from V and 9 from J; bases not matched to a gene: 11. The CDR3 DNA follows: TGTGCCAGCAGCCAAGCCACCAGCGGGAGTTCGGTTGAGCAGTTCTTC. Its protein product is CASSQATSGSSVEQFF.

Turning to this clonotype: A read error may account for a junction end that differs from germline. The CDR3 nucleotides are TGTGCCAGCAGCTTATCAGGGGACACCCGGGAGCTGTTTTTT. Protein sequence: CASSLSGDTRELFF. V is TRBV7-3 and J is TRBJ2-2, with D maybe TRBD1 (6 bases). The length of the CDR3 is 14 residues. Germline CDR1 reads SGHTA; CDR2 reads FQGTGA.

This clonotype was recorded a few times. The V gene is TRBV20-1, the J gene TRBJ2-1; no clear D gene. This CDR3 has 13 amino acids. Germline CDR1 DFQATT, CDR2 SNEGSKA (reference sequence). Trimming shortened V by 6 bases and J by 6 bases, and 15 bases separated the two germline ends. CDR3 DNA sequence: TGCAGTGCCCCCGTGGGTAGCCGCAATGAGCAGTTCTTC. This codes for CSAPVGSRNEQFF.

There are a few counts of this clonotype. The CDR3 DNA reads as TGCGCCAGCAGCTCGGCGGTGTCCTACAATGAGCAGTTCTTC. Its translation is CASSSAVSYNEQFF. The chain employs TRBV5-1 and TRBJ2-1; D remains ambiguous. This CDR3 contains 14 residues. Per the germline V gene, CDR1 is SGHRS and CDR2 is YFSETQ. V shed 3 bases and J shed 1 base, with 8 bases lying between them.

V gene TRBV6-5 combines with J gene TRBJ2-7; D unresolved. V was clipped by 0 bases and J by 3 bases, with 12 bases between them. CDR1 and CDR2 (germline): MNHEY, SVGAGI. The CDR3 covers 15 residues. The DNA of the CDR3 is TGTGCCAGCAGTTACTCAGCGTTAGACAACTACGAGCAGTACTTC. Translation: CASSYSALDNYEQYF.

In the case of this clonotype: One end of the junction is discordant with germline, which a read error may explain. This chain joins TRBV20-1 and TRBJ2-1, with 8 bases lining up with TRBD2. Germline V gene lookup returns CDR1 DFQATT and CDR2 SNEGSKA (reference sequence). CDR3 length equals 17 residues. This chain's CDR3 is CCARDWASGLLGNEQFF. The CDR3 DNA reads TGCTGTGCTAGAGATTGGGCTAGCGGGCTCCTAGGCAATGAGCAGTTCTTC.

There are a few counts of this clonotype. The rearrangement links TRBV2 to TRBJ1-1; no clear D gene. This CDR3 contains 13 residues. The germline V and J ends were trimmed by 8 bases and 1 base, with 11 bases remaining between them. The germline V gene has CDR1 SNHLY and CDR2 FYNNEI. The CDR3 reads CASGGDGNTEAFF. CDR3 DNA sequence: TGTGCCAGCGGCGGAGATGGGAACACTGAAGCTTTCTTT.

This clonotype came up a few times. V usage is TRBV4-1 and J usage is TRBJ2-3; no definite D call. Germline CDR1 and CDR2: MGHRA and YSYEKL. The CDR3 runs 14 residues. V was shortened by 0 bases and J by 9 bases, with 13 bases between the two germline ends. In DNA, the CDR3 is TGCGCCAGCAGCCAAGATCTACACCCCGGGACGCAGTATTTT. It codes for CASSQDLHPGTQYF.

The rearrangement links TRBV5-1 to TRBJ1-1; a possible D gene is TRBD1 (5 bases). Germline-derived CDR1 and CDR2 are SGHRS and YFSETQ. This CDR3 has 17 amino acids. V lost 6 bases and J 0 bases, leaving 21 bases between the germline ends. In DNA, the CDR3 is TGCGCCAGCACCTCCTGGGGGGGGTCTGGAATGAACACTGAAGCTTTCTTT. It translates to CASTSWGGSGMNTEAFF.

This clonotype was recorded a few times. The CDR3 is CSVEGNRDFSVDTQYF. CDR3 nucleotide sequence: TGCAGCGTTGAAGGCAACAGGGATTTTAGCGTAGATACGCAGTATTTT. The chain has TRBV29-1 and TRBJ2-3, with a weak D call TRBD1 (6 bases). The CDR3 covers 16 residues. The germline CDR1 and CDR2 sequences are SQVTM and ANQGSEA. The V gene lost 1 base and the J gene lost 5 bases, with 19 bases spanning the gap.

The DNA for the CDR3 is TGCAGCGTTGAATTCGGACAGGGAGGGACCGGGGCCAACGTCCTGACTTTC. Protein sequence: CSVEFGQGGTGANVLTF. The chain uses TRBV29-1 and TRBJ2-6, with a possible D match to TRBD1 (8 bases). The CDR3 contains 17 residues. V was cut by 2 bases and J by 4 bases, with 18 bases left in between. Germline-derived CDR1 and CDR2 are SQVTM and ANQGSEA.

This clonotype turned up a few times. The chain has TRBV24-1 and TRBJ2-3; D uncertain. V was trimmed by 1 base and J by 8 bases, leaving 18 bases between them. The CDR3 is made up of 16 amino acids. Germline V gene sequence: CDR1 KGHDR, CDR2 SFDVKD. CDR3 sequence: CATSDFKPPEEATQYF. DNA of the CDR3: TGTGCCACCAGTGATTTCAAACCCCCCGAAGAGGCTACGCAGTATTTT.

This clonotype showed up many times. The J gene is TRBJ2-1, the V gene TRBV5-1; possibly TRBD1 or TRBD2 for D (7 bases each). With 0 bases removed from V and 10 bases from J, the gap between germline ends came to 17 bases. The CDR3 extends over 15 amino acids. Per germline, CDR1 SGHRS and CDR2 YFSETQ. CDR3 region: CASSLGQGGITEQFF. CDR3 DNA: TGCGCCAGCAGCTTGGGACAGGGAGGGATTACGGAGCAGTTCTTC.

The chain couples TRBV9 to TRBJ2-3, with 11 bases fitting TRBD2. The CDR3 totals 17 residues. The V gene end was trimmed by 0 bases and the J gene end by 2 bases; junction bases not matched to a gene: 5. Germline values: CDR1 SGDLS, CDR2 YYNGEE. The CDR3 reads CASSVVTSGAFTDTQYF. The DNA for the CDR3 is TGTGCCAGCAGCGTAGTGACTAGCGGGGCGTTCACAGATACGCAGTATTTT.

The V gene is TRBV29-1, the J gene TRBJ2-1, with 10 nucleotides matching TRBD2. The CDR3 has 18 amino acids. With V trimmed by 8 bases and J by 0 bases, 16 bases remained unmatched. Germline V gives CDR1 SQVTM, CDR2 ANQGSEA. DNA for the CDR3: TGCAGCCACCCACGCGGGGTTAGCGGGAGGCCCTCCTACAATGAGCAGTTCTTC. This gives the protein CSHPRGVSGRPSYNEQFF.

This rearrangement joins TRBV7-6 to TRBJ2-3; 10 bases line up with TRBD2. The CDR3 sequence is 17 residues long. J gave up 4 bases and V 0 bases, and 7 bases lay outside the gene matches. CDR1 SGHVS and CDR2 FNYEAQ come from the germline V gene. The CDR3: CASSLAPAGGGADTQYF. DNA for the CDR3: TGTGCCAGCAGCTTAGCGCCAGCGGGAGGGGGGGCAGATACGCAGTATTTT.

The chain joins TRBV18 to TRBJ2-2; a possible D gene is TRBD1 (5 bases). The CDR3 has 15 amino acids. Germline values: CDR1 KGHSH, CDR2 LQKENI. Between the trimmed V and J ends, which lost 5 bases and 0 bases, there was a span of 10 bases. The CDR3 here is CASSWQGTNTGELFF. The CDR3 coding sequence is TGTGCCAGCTCATGGCAGGGTACGAACACCGGGGAGCTGTTTTTT.

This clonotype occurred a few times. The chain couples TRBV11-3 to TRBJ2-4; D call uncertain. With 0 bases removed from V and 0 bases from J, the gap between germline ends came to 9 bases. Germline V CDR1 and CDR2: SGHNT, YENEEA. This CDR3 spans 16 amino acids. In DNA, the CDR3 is TGTGCCAGCAGCTTAGATTCGAAGGTAGCCAAAAACATTCAGTACTTC. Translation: CASSLDSKVAKNIQYF. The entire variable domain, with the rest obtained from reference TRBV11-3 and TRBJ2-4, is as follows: EAGVVQSPRYKIIEKKQPVAFWCNPISGHNTLYWYLQNLGQGPELLIRYENEEAVDDSQLPKDRFSAERLKGVDSTLKIQPAELGDSAVYLCASSLDSKVAKNIQYFGAGTRLSVL.